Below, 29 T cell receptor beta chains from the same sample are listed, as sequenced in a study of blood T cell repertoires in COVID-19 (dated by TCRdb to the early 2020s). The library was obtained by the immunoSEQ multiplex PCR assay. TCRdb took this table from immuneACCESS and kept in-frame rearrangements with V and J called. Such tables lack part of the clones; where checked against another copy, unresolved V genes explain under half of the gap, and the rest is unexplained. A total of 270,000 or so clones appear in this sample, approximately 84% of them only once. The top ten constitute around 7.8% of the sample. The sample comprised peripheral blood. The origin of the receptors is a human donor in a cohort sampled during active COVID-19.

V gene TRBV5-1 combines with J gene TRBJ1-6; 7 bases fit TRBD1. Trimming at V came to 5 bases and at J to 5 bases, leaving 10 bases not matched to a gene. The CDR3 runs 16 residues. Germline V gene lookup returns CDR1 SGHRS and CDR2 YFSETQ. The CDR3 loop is CASRHTQGQNNSPLHF. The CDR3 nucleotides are TGCGCCAGCAGGCATACTCAGGGACAGAATAATTCACCCCTCCACTTT.

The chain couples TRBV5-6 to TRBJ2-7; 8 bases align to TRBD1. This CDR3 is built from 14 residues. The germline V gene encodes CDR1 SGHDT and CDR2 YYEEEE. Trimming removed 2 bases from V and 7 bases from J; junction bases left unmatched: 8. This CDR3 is CASSLGQGVFEQYF. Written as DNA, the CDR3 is TGTGCCAGCAGCTTAGGACAGGGCGTATTTGAGCAGTACTTC.

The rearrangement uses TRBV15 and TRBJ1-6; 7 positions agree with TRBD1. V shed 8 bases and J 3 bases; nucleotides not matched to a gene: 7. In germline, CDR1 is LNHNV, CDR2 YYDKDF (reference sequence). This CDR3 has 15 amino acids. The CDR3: CATRAGQVYNSPLHF. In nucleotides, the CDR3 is TGTGCCACCCGTGCCGGACAGGTCTATAATTCACCCCTCCACTTT.

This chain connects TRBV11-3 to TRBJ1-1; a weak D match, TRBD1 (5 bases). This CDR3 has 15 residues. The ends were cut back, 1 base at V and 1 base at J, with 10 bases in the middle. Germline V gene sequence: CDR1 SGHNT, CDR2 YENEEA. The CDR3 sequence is CASSLGGQGNTEAFF. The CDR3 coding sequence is TGTGCCAGCAGCTTAGGAGGCCAGGGGAACACTGAAGCTTTCTTT.

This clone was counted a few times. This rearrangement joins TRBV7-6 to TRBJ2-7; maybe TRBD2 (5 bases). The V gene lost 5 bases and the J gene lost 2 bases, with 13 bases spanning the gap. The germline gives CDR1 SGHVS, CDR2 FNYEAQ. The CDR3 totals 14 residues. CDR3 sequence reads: CASSPTERAYEQYF. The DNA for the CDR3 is TGTGCCAGCAGCCCCACAGAGAGGGCCTACGAGCAGTACTTC.

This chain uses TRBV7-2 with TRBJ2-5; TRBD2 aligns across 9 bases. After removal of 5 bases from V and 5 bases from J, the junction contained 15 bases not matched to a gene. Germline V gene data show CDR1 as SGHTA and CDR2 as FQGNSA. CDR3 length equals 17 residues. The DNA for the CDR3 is TGTGCCAGCAGCCAGCCAGGGGCGGGGGGGCGGCGGGAGACCCAGTACTTC. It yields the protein CASSQPGAGGRRETQYF.

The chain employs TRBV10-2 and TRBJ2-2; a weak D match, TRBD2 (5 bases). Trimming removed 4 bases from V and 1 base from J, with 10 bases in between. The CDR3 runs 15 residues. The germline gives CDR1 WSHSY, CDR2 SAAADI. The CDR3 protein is CASSVGGGNTGELFF. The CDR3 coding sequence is TGCGCCAGCAGTGTCGGCGGAGGGAACACCGGGGAGCTGTTTTTT.

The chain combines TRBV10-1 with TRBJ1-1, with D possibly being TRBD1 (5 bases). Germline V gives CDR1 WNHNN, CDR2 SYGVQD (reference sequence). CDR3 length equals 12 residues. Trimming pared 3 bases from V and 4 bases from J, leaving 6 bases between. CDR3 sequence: CASSEGATEAFF. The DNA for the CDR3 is TGCGCCAGCAGTGAAGGGGCCACTGAAGCTTTCTTT.

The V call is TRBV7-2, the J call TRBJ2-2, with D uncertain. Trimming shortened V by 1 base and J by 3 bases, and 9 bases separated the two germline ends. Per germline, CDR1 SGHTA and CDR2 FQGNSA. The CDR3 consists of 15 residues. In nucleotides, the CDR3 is TGTGCCAGCAGCTTAGAAACACAATACACCGGGGAGCTGTTTTTT. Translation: CASSLETQYTGELFF.

The CDR3 coding sequence is TGTGCCAGCAGTGTCTGGCTAGCGGGGGACAATGAGCAGTTCTTC. Amino acid sequence: CASSVWLAGDNEQFF. The V call is TRBV27, the J call TRBJ2-1; TRBD2 agrees at 10 bases. This CDR3 comprises 15 residues. Germline V CDR1 and CDR2: MNHEY, SMNVEV (reference sequence). J was trimmed by 5 bases and V by 5 bases; bases with no gene match: 6.

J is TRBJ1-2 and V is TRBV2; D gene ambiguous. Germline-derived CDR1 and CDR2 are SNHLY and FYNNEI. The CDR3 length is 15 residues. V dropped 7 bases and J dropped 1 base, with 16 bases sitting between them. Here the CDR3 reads CASTYQRTVNYGYTF. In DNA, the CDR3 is TGTGCCAGCACCTACCAGCGGACCGTTAACTATGGCTACACCTTC.

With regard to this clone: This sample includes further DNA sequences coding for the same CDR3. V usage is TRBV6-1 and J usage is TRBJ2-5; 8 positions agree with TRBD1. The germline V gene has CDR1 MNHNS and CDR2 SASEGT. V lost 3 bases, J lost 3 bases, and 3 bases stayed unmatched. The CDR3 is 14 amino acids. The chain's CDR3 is CASSDPDREETQYF. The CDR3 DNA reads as TGTGCCAGCAGTGACCCGGACAGGGAAGAGACCCAGTACTTC.

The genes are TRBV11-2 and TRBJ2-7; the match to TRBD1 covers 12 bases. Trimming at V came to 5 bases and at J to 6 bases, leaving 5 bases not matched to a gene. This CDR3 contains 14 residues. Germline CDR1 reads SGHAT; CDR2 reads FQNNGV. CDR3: CASSLGTGGIEQYF. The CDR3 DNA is TGTGCCAGCAGCCTCGGGACAGGGGGCATCGAGCAGTACTTC.

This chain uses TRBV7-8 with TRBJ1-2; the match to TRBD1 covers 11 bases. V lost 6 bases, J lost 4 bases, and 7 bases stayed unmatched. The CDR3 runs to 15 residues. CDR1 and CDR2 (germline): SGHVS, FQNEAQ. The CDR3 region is CASSRDRGNSYGYTF. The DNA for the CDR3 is TGTGCCAGCAGTCGGGACAGGGGGAATAGCTATGGCTACACCTTC.

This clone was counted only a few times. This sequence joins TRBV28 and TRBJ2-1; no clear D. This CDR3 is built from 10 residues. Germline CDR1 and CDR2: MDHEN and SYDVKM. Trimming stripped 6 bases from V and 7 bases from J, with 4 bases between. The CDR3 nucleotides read TGTGCCAGCAGCCAAAATGAGCAGTTCTTC. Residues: CASSQNEQFF.

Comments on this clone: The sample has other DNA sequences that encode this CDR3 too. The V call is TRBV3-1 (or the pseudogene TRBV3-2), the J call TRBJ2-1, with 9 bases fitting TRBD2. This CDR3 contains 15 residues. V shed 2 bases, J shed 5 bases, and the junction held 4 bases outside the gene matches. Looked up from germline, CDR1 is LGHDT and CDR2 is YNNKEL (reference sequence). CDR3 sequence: CASSQRLAGNNEQFF. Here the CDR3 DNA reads TGTGCCAGCAGCCAAAGGCTAGCGGGGAACAATGAGCAGTTCTTC.

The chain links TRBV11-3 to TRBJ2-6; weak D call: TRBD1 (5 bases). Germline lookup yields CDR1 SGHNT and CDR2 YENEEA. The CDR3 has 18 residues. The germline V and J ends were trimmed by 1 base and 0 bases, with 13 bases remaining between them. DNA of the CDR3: TGTGCCAGCAGCTTAGGAACAGGCAAATACTCTGGGGCCAACGTCCTGACTTTC. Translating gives CASSLGTGKYSGANVLTF.

The CDR3 coding sequence is TGTGCCAGCAGCCAAAGTATAACAGGGACTAACCGAGAAAAACTGTTTTTT. Amino acid sequence: CASSQSITGTNREKLFF. The chain recombines TRBV3-1 (or the pseudogene TRBV3-2) with TRBJ1-4; TRBD1 is a possible D gene (6 bases). Germline V gene sequence: CDR1 LGHDT, CDR2 YNNKEL (reference sequence). The CDR3 is 17 amino acids. V shed 2 bases and J shed 8 bases, with 21 bases lying between them.

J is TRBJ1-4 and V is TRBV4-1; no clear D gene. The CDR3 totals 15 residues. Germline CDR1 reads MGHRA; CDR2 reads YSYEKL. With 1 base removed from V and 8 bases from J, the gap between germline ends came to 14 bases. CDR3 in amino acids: CASSQVGPRSEKLFF. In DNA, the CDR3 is TGCGCCAGCAGCCAAGTTGGCCCGAGGAGCGAAAAACTGTTTTTT.

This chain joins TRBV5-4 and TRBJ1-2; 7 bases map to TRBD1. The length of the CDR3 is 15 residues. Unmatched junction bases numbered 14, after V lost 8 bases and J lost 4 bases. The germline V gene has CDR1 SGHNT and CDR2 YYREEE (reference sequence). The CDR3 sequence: CASTRDSGVAYGYTF. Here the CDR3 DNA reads TGTGCCAGTACCCGGGACAGTGGTGTCGCCTATGGCTACACCTTC.

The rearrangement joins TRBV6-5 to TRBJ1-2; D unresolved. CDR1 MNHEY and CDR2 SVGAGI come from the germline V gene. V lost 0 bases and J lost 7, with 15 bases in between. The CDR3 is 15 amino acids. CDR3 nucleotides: TGTGCCAGCAGTTACTCGAGAGGTAGCGTTTCTGGCTACACCTTC. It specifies CASSYSRGSVSGYTF.

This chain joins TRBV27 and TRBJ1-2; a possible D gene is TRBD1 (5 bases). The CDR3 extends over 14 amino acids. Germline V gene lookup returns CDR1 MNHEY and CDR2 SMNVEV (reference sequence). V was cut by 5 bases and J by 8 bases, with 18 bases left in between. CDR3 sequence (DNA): TGTGCCAGCAGTCCCCAGGGAAAACCGCCCGGCTACACCTTC. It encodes CASSPQGKPPGYTF.

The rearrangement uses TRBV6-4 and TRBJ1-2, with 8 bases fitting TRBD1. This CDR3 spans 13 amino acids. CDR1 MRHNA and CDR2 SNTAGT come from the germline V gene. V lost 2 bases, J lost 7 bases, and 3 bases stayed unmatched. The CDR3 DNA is TGTGCCAGCAGTGACGACAGGGGCCGTGGCTACACCTTC. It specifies CASSDDRGRGYTF.

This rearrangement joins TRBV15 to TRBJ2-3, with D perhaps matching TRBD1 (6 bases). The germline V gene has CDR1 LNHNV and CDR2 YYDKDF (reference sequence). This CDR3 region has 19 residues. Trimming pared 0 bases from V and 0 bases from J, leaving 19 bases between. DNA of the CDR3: TGTGCCACCAGCAGAGATCGATCCCCCGGACAGTTTAGCACAGATACGCAGTATTTT. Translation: CATSRDRSPGQFSTDTQYF.

The CDR3 region is CASSADWNTEAFF. The CDR3 bases are TGTGCCAGCAGCGCTGACTGGAACACTGAAGCTTTCTTT. V and J are TRBV9 and TRBJ1-1; D is ambiguous. Germline lookup yields CDR1 SGDLS and CDR2 YYNGEE. Trimming took off 3 bases at V and 1 base at J, with 7 bases between the two ends. The CDR3 covers 13 residues.

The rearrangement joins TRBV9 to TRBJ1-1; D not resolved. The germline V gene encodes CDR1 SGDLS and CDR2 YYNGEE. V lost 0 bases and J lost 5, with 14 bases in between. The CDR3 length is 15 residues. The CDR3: CASSVGTPRRTEAFF. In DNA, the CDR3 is TGTGCCAGCAGCGTAGGGACTCCACGGCGGACTGAAGCTTTCTTT. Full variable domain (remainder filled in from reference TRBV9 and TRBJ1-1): DSGVTQTPKHLITATGQRVTLRCSPRSGDLSVYWYQQSLDQGLQFLIQYYNGEERAKGNILERFSAQQFPDLHSELNLSSLELGDSALYFCASSVGTPRRTEAFFGQGTRLTVV.

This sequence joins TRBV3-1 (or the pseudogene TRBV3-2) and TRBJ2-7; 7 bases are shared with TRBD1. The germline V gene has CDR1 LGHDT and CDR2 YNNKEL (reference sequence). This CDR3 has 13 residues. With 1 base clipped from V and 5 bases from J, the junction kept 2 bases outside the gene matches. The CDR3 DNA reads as TGTGCCAGCAGCCAAGGGGACAGAAACGAGCAGTACTTC. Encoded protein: CASSQGDRNEQYF.

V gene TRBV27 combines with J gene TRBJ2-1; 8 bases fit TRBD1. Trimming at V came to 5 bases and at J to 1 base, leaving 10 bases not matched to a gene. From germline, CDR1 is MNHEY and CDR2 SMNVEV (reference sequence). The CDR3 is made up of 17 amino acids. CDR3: CASSPDPDRASYNEQFF. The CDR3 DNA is TGTGCCAGCAGTCCGGACCCGGACAGGGCATCCTACAATGAGCAGTTCTTC.

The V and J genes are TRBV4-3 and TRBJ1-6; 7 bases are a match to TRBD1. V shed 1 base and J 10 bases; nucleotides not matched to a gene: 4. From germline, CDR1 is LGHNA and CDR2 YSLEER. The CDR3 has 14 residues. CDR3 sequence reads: CASSQATGQSPLHF. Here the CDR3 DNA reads TGCGCCAGCAGCCAAGCGACAGGGCAATCACCCCTCCACTTT.